This record covers a single T cell receptor (beta chain). Its target is not known. These data are taken from a study of cytomegalovirus exposure and HLA in healthy donors. Study at large: Most genotyped donors, around four fifths of more than 300, had Caucasian-associated genetic ancestry.

This PCR relied on a set of 60 Vbeta primers and 13 Jbeta primers. In the original processing: Unique TCR beta chains totaled 80 million to 100 million in a later count, with roughly 11 million of them shared. Clones were read by immunoSEQ multiplex PCR, and TCRdb kept only the in-frame ones, dropping some. That table furnishes V, J and clone size, whereas the DNA furnished D and trimming. Of about 160,000 clones in the sample, 82% are singletons; the top ten hold 1.5%. This CDR3 has 15 amino acids. The trim removed 1 base at V and 2 bases at J, leaving 4 bases unmatched. CDR1 LGHNA and CDR2 YSLEER come from the germline V gene. General study findings and limits: In vitro checks showed that a few CMV-associated chains really do target CMV antigens.

V is TRBV4-3 and J is TRBJ2-7; 8 nucleotides line up with TRBD1. This TCR derives from a girl aged 5 to 17 in good health and CMV-seropositive. The sample was PBMCs. CDR3 sequence reads: CASSQAGTGPYEQYF. CDR3 bases: TGCGCCAGCAGCCAAGCCGGGACAGGACCCTACGAGCAGTACTTC.